These T cell receptor beta chains were read from a single sample in a study of T-cell reconstitution after alpha-beta-depleted transplantation in children. TCRdb called the PCR reads again in MiXCR, with one record for every CDR3 protein. This sample yields about 610,000 distinct CDR3 sequences, of which roughly a tenth are seen a single time; around 4% belongs to the top ten. The starting material was PBMCs from the stem cell graft donor, obtained from the stem cell graft. The receptor source for this set is a human donor who donated a stem cell graft to a child with acute myeloid leukemia. CDR3s include the opening cysteine and the closing phenylalanine or tryptophan. D genes are given only for firm matches. Clone size is given for some rows only: seen once, a few or many times, or a class if the clone is expanded.

TRBV20-1	TRBJ2-7	few	NA	TGCAGTGCTAGATGGGTGACAGGACCCTACGAGCAGTACTTC	CSARWVTGPYEQYF
TRBV12-3/TRBV12-4	TRBJ1-2	few	NA	TGTGCCAGCAGTTTTTCGGACAGCTGGGGCTACACCTTC	CASSFSDSWGYTF
TRBV9	TRBJ2-7	NA	NA	TGTGCCAGCAGCGTAGGGCCCTCCGGGGGTCCACCACACAGGGAGCAGTACTTC	CASSVGPSGGPPHREQYF
TRBV28	TRBJ1-1	NA	TRBD1	TGTGCCAGCAGTTTTGGCAGGGGGCTCTCTGAAGCTTTCTTT	CASSFGRGLSEAFF
TRBV6-2/TRBV6-3	TRBJ2-5	NA	NA	TGTGCCAGCAGTCTCTGGACAGAGCAAGAGACCCAGTACTTC	CASSLWTEQETQYF
TRBV7-2	TRBJ1-3	many	NA	TGTGCCAGCAGCTTATTTAAGGCAGCTGGAAACACCATATATTTT	CASSLFKAAGNTIYF
TRBV14	TRBJ1-1	many	TRBD1	TGTGCCAGCAGCGCGGGACAGCTCCTAAAGGGTGCAGCTTTCTTT	CASSAGQLLKGAAFF
TRBV27	TRBJ1-2	many	TRBD1	TGTGCCAGCAGTATCAAGGGACAGTCAGGGGGCTACACCTTC	CASSIKGQSGGYTF
TRBV7-3	TRBJ1-1	NA	NA	TGTGCCAGCAGTCCATCAAATACAGGGTTCACTGAAGCTTTCTTT	CASSPSNTGFTEAFF
TRBV15	TRBJ1-1	NA	NA	TGTGCCACCAGCCAAGGGTCAGGGAAGGACACTGAAGCTTTCTTT	CATSQGSGKDTEAFF
TRBV20-1	TRBJ1-3	few	NA	TGCAGTGCTACAGGGTCTCCTGGAAACACCATATATTTT	CSATGSPGNTIYF
TRBV7-2	TRBJ2-3	NA	NA	TGTGCCAGCAGCCCAGTAGCGGACCCCGCCCATTATACGCAGTATTTT	CASSPVADPAHYTQYF
TRBV7-8	TRBJ2-1	NA	NA	TGTGCCAGCAGCTTAGCTTGGCAAAACAATGAGCAGTTCTTC	CASSLAWQNNEQFF
TRBV5-1	TRBJ2-1	few	TRBD2	TGCGCCAGCAGCCTTGAGGGGACTAGCGGTCTCGATGAGCAGTTCTTC	CASSLEGTSGLDEQFF
TRBV7-6	TRBJ2-3	NA	TRBD2	TGTGCCAGCAGCTCAAATCCACGGACTAGCGGGAAGGCAGATACGCAGTATTTT	CASSSNPRTSGKADTQYF
TRBV18	TRBJ1-2	few	NA	TGTGCCAGCTCACCCGTCCGCGACTATGGCTACACCTTC	CASSPVRDYGYTF
TRBV7-9	TRBJ1-6	NA	NA	TGTGCCAGCAGCTCATGGGGGGCACGTAATTCACCCCTCCACTTT	CASSSWGARNSPLHF
TRBV12-3/TRBV12-4	TRBJ1-3	few	NA	TGTGCCAGCAGACCTACAGGGAAGTCCGGAAACACCATATATTTT	CASRPTGKSGNTIYF
TRBV7-9	TRBJ1-5	few	NA	TGTGCCAGCAGCCCGGGACCTAACAATCAGCCCCAGCATTTT	CASSPGPNNQPQHF
TRBV25-1	TRBJ1-3	NA	NA	TGTGCCAGCAGCTTAATTTCTGGAAACACCATATATTTT	CASSLISGNTIYF
TRBV7-8	TRBJ2-7	NA	TRBD2	TGTGCCAGCAGCTCCTCTAGCGGGAGGTACGAGCAGTACTTC	CASSSSSGRYEQYF
TRBV11-2	TRBJ2-1	many	NA	TGTGCCAGCAGCTTAGCCGTTCCGAAGGATGAGCAGTTCTTC	CASSLAVPKDEQFF
TRBV4-1	TRBJ2-2	many	TRBD2	TGCGCCAGCAGCCAAGATCGGACTAGCGGGAACACCGGGGAGCTGTTTTTT	CASSQDRTSGNTGELFF
TRBV11-1	TRBJ1-1	many	NA	TGTGCCAGCAGCTTAGAGGCCCGGTTGGCTGAAGCTTTCTTT	CASSLEARLAEAFF
TRBV20-1	TRBJ1-2	NA	NA	TGCAGTGCTAGACGGACAGAGAACTATGGCTACACCTTC	CSARRTENYGYTF
TRBV10-3	TRBJ2-7	many	NA	TGTGCCATCAGGGGGGCCCTATACGAGCAGTACTTC	CAIRGALYEQYF
TRBV29-1	TRBJ2-4	few	TRBD2	TGCAGCGTTGGATTTTTAGCGGGAGAGCTCCTGGAGTACTTC	CSVGFLAGELLEYF
TRBV20-1	TRBJ2-5	NA	TRBD2	TGCAGTGCTAGAGTCACTAGCGGGAGAGAGACCCAGTACTTC	CSARVTSGRETQYF
TRBV12-3/TRBV12-4	TRBJ2-4	few	TRBD1	TGTGCCAGCAGCCTATTCCGGGACAGTAAAAACATTCAGTACTTC	CASSLFRDSKNIQYF
TRBV6-4	TRBJ2-3	few	NA	TGTGCCAGCAGTGACTCGTGGGATACGCAGTATTTT	CASSDSWDTQYF
TRBV10-3	TRBJ1-3	NA	TRBD1	TGTGCCATCAGTGACCGCGGACAGGACCGCTCTGGAAACACCATATATTTT	CAISDRGQDRSGNTIYF
TRBV29-1	TRBJ2-5	many	TRBD1	TGCAGCGGTGGACAGGGGGCTATCCAAGAGACCCAGTACTTC	CSGGQGAIQETQYF
TRBV4-2	TRBJ2-3	many	NA	TGTGCCAGCAGCCAAGACTGGGTGGGAACTACGGCAGATACGCAGTATTTT	CASSQDWVGTTADTQYF
TRBV12-3/TRBV12-4	TRBJ2-2	few	TRBD2	TGTGCCAGCAGTTTTCGGGCGGGAGTTATCGACGGGGAGCTGTTTTTT	CASSFRAGVIDGELFF
TRBV29-1	TRBJ2-7	NA	NA	TGCAGCGTGCGGGACTCGCGGTCCTACGAGCAGTACTTC	CSVRDSRSYEQYF
TRBV28	TRBJ2-5	few	NA	TGTGCCAGCAGTTTTTCCGGGTCCCATTCTAAGACCCAGTACTTC	CASSFSGSHSKTQYF
TRBV4-3	TRBJ2-1	many	TRBD1	TGCGCCAGCAGCCCCAACCCAGGGGGAAGCTCCTACAATGAGCAGTTCTTC	CASSPNPGGSSYNEQFF
TRBV20-1	TRBJ2-1	NA	NA	TGCAGTGCTAGAGATTCTTCTAGCTTCGATGAGCAGTTCTTC	CSARDSSSFDEQFF
TRBV20-1	TRBJ1-5	NA	NA	TGCAGTGCCCTTACGGGGCTTCAGCCCCAGCATTTT	CSALTGLQPQHF
TRBV5-1	TRBJ2-1	NA	TRBD1	TGCGCCAGCATCAGGACAGGGGCCTCCAATGAGCAGTTCTTC	CASIRTGASNEQFF
TRBV9	TRBJ1-2	NA	NA	TGTGCCAGCAGCGCGAGGGGACCCGCAGAGGAGGGCTACACCTTC	CASSARGPAEEGYTF
TRBV18	TRBJ1-5	NA	NA	TGTGCCAGCTCCCCAGACCTAGGTGATCATCAGCCCCAGCATTTT	CASSPDLGDHQPQHF
TRBV7-3	TRBJ1-2	NA	NA	TGTGCCAGCAGCCCTTCTCGGGGGGCCCCGAGTACCTTC	CASSPSRGAPSTF
TRBV6-1	TRBJ1-2	few	TRBD1	TGTGCCAGCAGTCGGGACAGCCCTAGGAGTGGCTACACCTTC	CASSRDSPRSGYTF
TRBV20-1	TRBJ2-1	many	TRBD2	TGCAGTGCTAAAATAGGGACTAGCATACATGAGCAGTTCTTC	CSAKIGTSIHEQFF
TRBV7-2	TRBJ1-2	NA	NA	TGTGCCAGCAGCCCCGGACGGACCCTTTATGGCTACACCTTC	CASSPGRTLYGYTF
TRBV7-9	TRBJ2-3	few	NA	TGTGCCAGCAGCTTTTTAATTGAGGATACGCAGTATTTT	CASSFLIEDTQYF
TRBV12-3/TRBV12-4	TRBJ1-4	NA	NA	TGTGCCAGCGGTGATGAAAAACTGTTTTTT	CASGDEKLFF
TRBV29-1	TRBJ2-3	NA	NA	TGCAGCGTTGAGCCCAAAGATACGCAGTATTTT	CSVEPKDTQYF
TRBV6-5	TRBJ1-1	few	NA	TGTGCCAGCAGGAGAGGGGGGGGAGAAGCTTTCTTT	CASRRGGGEAFF
TRBV4-3	TRBJ1-2	NA	NA	TGCGCCAGCAGCCAAGATCGACAGGTGTCCTATGGCTACACCTTC	CASSQDRQVSYGYTF
TRBV11-2	TRBJ2-5	NA	TRBD1	TGTGCCAGCGGCCGAACCCCCCATGGACAGGGGGGTACCCAGTACTTC	CASGRTPHGQGGTQYF
TRBV12-3/TRBV12-4	TRBJ2-1	NA	NA	TGTGCCAGCGTAGGCGGTAAAGGGGGTGAGCAGTTCTTC	CASVGGKGGEQFF
TRBV12-5	TRBJ2-2	many	NA	TGTGCTAGTGGTCAATCGGGACGGTACACCGGGGAGCTGTTTTTT	CASGQSGRYTGELFF
TRBV7-3	TRBJ2-1	many	TRBD2	TGTGCCAGCAGCGCTACTAGCGCCAATGAGCAGTTCTTC	CASSATSANEQFF
TRBV7-3	TRBJ2-1	NA	NA	TGTGCCAGCAGCTTAGGACAGGGAGGGGTGGGTGAGCAGTTCTTC	CASSLGQGGVGEQFF
TRBV9	TRBJ2-1	few	NA	TGTGCCAGCAGCGTAGAGACTAGAAACAATGAGCAGTTCTTC	CASSVETRNNEQFF
TRBV30	TRBJ1-4	few	NA	TGTGCCTGGAGTGTACTAGGGACGGCTAATGAAAAACTGTTTTTT	CAWSVLGTANEKLFF
TRBV30	TRBJ1-3	NA	NA	TGTGCCTGGAGTTACTCAGGAAACACCATATATTTT	CAWSYSGNTIYF